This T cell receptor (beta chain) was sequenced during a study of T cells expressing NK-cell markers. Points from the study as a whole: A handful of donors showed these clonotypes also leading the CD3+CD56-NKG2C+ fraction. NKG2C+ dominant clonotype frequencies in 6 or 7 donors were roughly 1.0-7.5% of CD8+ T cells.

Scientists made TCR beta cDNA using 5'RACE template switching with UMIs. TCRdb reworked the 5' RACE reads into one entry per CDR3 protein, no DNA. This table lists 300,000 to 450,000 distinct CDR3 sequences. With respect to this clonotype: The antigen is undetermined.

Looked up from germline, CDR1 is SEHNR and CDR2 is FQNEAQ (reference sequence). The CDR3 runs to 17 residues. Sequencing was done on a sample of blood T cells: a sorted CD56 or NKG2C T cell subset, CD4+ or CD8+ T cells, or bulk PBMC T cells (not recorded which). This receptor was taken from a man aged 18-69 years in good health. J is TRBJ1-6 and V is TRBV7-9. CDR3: CASSSRPLRGDNSPLHF.